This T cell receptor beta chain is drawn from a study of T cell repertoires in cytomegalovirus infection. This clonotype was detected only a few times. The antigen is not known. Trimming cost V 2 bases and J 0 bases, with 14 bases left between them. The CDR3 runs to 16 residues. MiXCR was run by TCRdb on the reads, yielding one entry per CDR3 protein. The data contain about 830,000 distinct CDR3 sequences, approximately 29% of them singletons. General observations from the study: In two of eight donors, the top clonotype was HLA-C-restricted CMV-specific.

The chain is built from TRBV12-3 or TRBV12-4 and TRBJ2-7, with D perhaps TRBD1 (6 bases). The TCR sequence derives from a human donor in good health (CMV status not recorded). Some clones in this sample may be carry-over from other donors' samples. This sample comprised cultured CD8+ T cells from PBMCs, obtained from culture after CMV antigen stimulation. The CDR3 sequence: CASSLIRDTSSYEQYF. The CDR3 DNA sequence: TGTGCCAGCAGTTTAATACGGGACACCAGCTCCTACGAGCAGTACTTC.